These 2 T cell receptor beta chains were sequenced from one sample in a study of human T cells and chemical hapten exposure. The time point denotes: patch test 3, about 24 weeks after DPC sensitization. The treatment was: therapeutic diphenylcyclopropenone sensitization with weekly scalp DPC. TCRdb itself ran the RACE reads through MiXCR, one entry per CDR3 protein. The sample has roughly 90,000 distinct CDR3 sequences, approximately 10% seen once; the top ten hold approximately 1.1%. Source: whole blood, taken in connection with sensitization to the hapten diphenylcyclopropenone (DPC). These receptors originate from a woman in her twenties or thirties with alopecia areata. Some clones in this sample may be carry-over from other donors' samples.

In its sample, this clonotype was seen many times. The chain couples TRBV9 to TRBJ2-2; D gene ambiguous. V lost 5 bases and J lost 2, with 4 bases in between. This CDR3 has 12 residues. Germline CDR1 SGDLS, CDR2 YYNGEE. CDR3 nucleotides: TGTGCCAGCAGTCTAAACACCGGGGAGCTGTTTTTT. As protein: CASSLNTGELFF. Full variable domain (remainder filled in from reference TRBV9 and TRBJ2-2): DSGVTQTPKHLITATGQRVTLRCSPRSGDLSVYWYQQSLDQGLQFLIQYYNGEERAKGNILERFSAQQFPDLHSELNLSSLELGDSALYFCASSLNTGELFFGEGSRLTVL.

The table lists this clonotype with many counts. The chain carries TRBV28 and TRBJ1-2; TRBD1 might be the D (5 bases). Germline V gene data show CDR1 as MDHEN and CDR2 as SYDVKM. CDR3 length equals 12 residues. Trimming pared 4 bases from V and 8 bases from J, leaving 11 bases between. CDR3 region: CASSSAGSGYTF. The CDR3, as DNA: TGTGCCAGCAGTTCGGCAGGGTCAGGCTACACCTTC.